These 11 T cell receptor beta chains share one sample of origin, sequenced in a study of T cell repertoires in cytomegalovirus infection. What these receptors recognize is not known. TCRdb recomputed calls from the reads with MiXCR, one row per CDR3 protein. The sample lists roughly 45,000 distinct CDR3 sequences, 20% seen once, with about 18% in the top ten. Sequencing input: PBMCs, sequenced either directly or after in vitro stimulation (not recorded which). Source of these receptors: a human donor in good health (CMV status not recorded). Some clones in this sample may be carry-over from other donors' samples.

This clonotype was seen many times. The J gene is TRBJ1-3, the V gene TRBV7-9; no definite D call. The CDR3 spans 13 residues. V lost 6 bases to trimming and J lost 0 bases, with 6 bases between them. The V gene's germline CDR1 is SEHNR and CDR2 FQNEAQ (reference sequence). The CDR3 DNA follows: TGTGCCAGCAGACCCAGCTCTGGAAACACCATATATTTT. This gives the protein CASRPSSGNTIYF.

Many counts were recorded for this clonotype. The chain uses TRBV7-8 and TRBJ2-1; tentative D call: TRBD1 (5 bases). The V gene lost 5 bases and the J gene lost 4 bases, with 18 bases spanning the gap. Germline values: CDR1 SGHVS, CDR2 FQNEAQ. The CDR3 consists of 16 residues. CDR3 sequence (DNA): TGTGCCAGCAGCAGCGAATCAGGGATTCCTTACAATGAGCAGTTCTTC. This sequence encodes CASSSESGIPYNEQFF.

A remark on this clonotype: This could be a read error, since a much larger clone is one nucleotide away. This chain joins TRBV30 and TRBJ1-6; no clear D. The V end lost 4 bases, the J end lost 3 bases, and 16 bases lay between the germline ends. The CDR3 is 16 residues long. CDR1 GTSNPN and CDR2 SVGIG come from the germline V gene (reference sequence). CDR3 in DNA: TGTGCCTGGACTGGTCAATGGATGGACTATAATTCACCCCTCCACTTT. Translating it yields CAWTGQWMDYNSPLHF.

The V call is TRBV5-1, the J call TRBJ1-3; D remains unclear. The CDR3 has 15 amino acids. Per the germline V gene, CDR1 is SGHRS and CDR2 is YFSETQ. V was cut by 0 bases and J by 0 bases, with 7 bases left in between. CDR3 amino acids: CASSLGPASGNTIYF. Written as DNA, the CDR3 is TGCGCCAGCAGCTTGGGCCCTGCCTCTGGAAACACCATATATTTT.

A remark on this clonotype: Since a much larger clone is just one base distant, this may be a read error. The J gene is TRBJ2-3, the V gene TRBV6-1; tentatively, D is TRBD1 (6 bases). The V gene's germline CDR1 is MNHNS and CDR2 SASEGT. This CDR3 is built from 12 residues. This CDR3 is CATPDSTVTQYF. The CDR3 DNA reads as TGTGCCACTCCGGACAGCACAGTTACGCAGTATTTT.

Ten or more counts support this clonotype. The genes are TRBV7-2 and TRBJ2-1; D possibly corresponds to TRBD2 (7 bases). The CDR3 extends over 13 amino acids. Trimming took 8 bases from V and 12 from J, leaving 20 bases between them. In germline, CDR1 is SGHTA, CDR2 FQGNSA. CDR3 amino acids: CASLNPPGGAQFF. CDR3 DNA sequence: TGTGCCAGCCTAAATCCCCCGGGGGGCGCGCAGTTCTTC.

The rearrangement links TRBV19 to TRBJ2-7; D remains unclear. CDR3 length equals 12 residues. Trimming shortened V by 5 bases and J by 2 bases, and 7 bases separated the two germline ends. Looked up from germline, CDR1 is LNHDA and CDR2 is SQIVND (reference sequence). CDR3 residues: CASSEPPYEQYF. The CDR3 bases are TGTGCCAGTAGTGAGCCCCCCTACGAGCAGTACTTC.

This clonotype was detected only a few times. The chain joins TRBV28 to TRBJ2-1; D is unresolved. Germline lookup yields CDR1 MDHEN and CDR2 SYDVKM. Deletions cut 4 bases from V and 3 bases from J, with 13 bases between. This CDR3 region has 15 residues. In DNA form, the CDR3 reads TGTGCCAGCAGTTCGGACCCTGGGAACTACAATGAGCAGTTCTTC. Amino acids: CASSSDPGNYNEQFF.

Ten or more counts support this clonotype. The chain links TRBV7-9 to TRBJ1-2, with D possibly TRBD1 on 5 matching bases. The CDR3 runs to 14 residues. Trimming removed 7 bases from V and 1 base from J, with 13 bases in between. Germline CDR1 reads SEHNR; CDR2 reads FQNEAQ (reference sequence). DNA of the CDR3: TGTGCCAGCAACCGACCAGACAGTAACTATGGCTACACCTTC. It encodes CASNRPDSNYGYTF. Complete variable domain (other parts from reference TRBV7-9 and TRBJ1-2): DTGVSQNPRHKITKRGQNVTFRCDPISEHNRLYWYRQTLGQGPEFLTYFQNEAQLEKSRLLSDRFSAERPKGSFSTLEIQRTEQGDSAMYLCASNRPDSNYGYTFGSGTRLTVV.

In this sample, this clonotype turned up many times. The chain employs TRBV10-3 and TRBJ1-1; D is undetermined. Germline CDR1 reads ENHRY; CDR2 reads SYGVKD. This CDR3 region has 11 residues. V was pared by 3 bases and J by 7 bases, with 6 bases between. The CDR3 sequence: CAISDVLEAFF. In DNA, the CDR3 is TGTGCCATCAGTGATGTTCTTGAAGCTTTCTTT.

The CDR3 loop is CASSALGTANTGELFF. The CDR3, as DNA: TGTGCCAGCAGTGCATTAGGGACTGCAAACACCGGGGAGCTGTTTTTT. The chain employs TRBV6-2 or TRBV6-3 and TRBJ2-2; D may be TRBD2 (6 bases). The CDR3 spans 16 residues. The V end was cut by 5 bases, the J end by 2 bases, with 15 bases between. The germline V gene has CDR1 MNHEY and CDR2 SVGEGT.